The rows below give T cell receptor beta chains drawn from one sample of a study of CD4 T cells in relation to SARS-CoV-2 and coronaviruses. The data were produced by immunoSEQ multiplex PCR, yet TCRdb's version contains in-frame clones alone and is incomplete. This sample carries tens of thousands of clones, roughly 90% of them seen once, and the ten largest clones take 1.1% to 1.5%. The sample comprised memory CD4+ T cells from PBMCs. The receptor set was obtained from a human donor in good health. Both conserved end residues are part of each CDR3. Each record gives: J gene, V gene, clone size, D gene, CDR3 protein, CDR3 DNA. The D gene is left open where the match is weak. Rows may omit the clone size; those that give it use once, few, many or a size class.

TRBJ2-7	TRBV4-1	once	NA	CASSQDQRRSSYEQYF	TGCGCCAGCAGCCAAGATCAGAGGAGGAGCTCCTACGAGCAGTACTTC
TRBJ1-3	TRBV5-6	NA	NA	CASSLKRGIGNTIYF	TGTGCCAGCAGCTTGAAGAGGGGGATAGGAAACACCATATATTTT
TRBJ2-6	TRBV28	NA	TRBD1	CASSLGQGFSGANVLTF	TGTGCCAGCAGTCTGGGACAGGGTTTTTCTGGGGCCAACGTCCTGACTTTC
TRBJ2-5	TRBV7-2	NA	NA	CASSLSGYQETQYF	TGTGCCAGCAGCTTATCGGGATATCAAGAGACCCAGTACTTC
TRBJ2-7	TRBV24-1	NA	NA	CATSDPTLGSVEQYF	TGTGCCACCAGTGATCCGACTCTGGGGTCGGTCGAGCAGTACTTC
TRBJ2-7	TRBV28	NA	NA	CASLGGYEQYF	TGTGCCAGCCTGGGCGGGTACGAGCAGTACTTC
TRBJ1-1	TRBV3-1/TRBV3-2	NA	NA	CASSLRGLEAFF	TGTGCCAGCAGCTTAAGGGGTCTCGAAGCTTTCTTT
TRBJ2-5	TRBV6-1	NA	TRBD1	CASSERDRETQYF	TGTGCCAGCAGTGAAAGGGACAGAGAGACCCAGTACTTC
TRBJ2-5	TRBV7-3	NA	TRBD2	CASSLTATGGGFRETQYF	TGTGCCAGCAGCTTAACAGCTACCGGGGGGGGTTTCAGGGAGACCCAGTACTTC
TRBJ1-2	TRBV7-2	NA	TRBD1	CASSPQGGIYGYTF	TGTGCCAGCAGCCCCCAGGGGGGTATCTATGGCTACACCTTC